This T cell receptor (beta chain) was captured in a study of vaccination effects on CD4 cells after COVID-19. The repertoire was sequenced with immunoSEQ multiplex PCR; TCRdb's copy has only in-frame clones and lacks some. The sample consists of approximately 78,000 clones, approximately 80% of them appearing once. This clone was detected only a few times. Its antigen is not known. Trimming stripped 1 base from V and 0 bases from J, with 18 bases between. CDR3 length: 19 residues. Germline loops: CDR1 MGHRA, CDR2 YSYEKL. Study-level findings and limits: The study enrolled few convalescent patients and sampled no early post-infection timepoints. Clones from infection and from vaccination both contracted markedly late after vaccination.

Expansion with viral peptide pools was applied to antigen-specific CD4+ T cells by the ViraFEST assay prior to sequencing. Researchers isolated CD4+ T cells once 9 to 11 days of culture had elapsed. Vaccine administered to participants consisted of two doses of either BNT162b2 or mRNA-1273. A half-volume exchange with IL-2 medium occurred on days 3 and 7. The receptor comes from a human donor who received a COVID-19 vaccine. The chain employs TRBV4-1 and TRBJ1-4; D is ambiguous. This specimen was CD4+ T cells from PBMCs cultured with HCoV-229E spike peptides, taken after COVID-19 vaccination. The CDR3 region is CASSQVGWYEDATNEKLFF. The CDR3, as DNA: TGCGCCAGCAGCCAAGTTGGGTGGTACGAAGATGCAACTAATGAAAAACTGTTTTTT.